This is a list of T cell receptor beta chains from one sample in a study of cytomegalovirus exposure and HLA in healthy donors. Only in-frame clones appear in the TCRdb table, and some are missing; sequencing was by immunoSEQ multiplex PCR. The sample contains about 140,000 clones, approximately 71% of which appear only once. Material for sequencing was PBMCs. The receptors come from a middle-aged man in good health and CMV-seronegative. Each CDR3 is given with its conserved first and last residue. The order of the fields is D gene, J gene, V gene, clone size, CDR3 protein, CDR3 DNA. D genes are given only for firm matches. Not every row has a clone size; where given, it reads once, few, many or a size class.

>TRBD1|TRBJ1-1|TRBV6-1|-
CASTDRVNTEAFF
TGTGCCAGCACCGACAGGGTGAACACTGAAGCTTTCTTT
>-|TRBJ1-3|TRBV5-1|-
CASSQQTSGNTIYF
TGCGCCAGCAGCCAACAGACCTCTGGAAACACCATATATTTT
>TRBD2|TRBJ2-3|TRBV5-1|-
CASSDRDYRSTDTQYF
TGCGCCAGCAGCGACCGGGACTATAGGAGCACAGATACGCAGTATTTT
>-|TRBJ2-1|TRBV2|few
CAILPQGSYNEQFF
TGTGCCATCCTCCCCCAGGGCTCCTACAATGAGCAGTTCTTC
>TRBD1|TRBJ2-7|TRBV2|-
CASSVGQGEQYF
TGTGCCAGCAGTGTCGGACAGGGCGAGCAGTACTTC
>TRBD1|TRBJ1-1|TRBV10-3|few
CAISVPDRAEAFF
TGTGCCATCAGTGTCCCGGACAGGGCTGAAGCTTTCTTT
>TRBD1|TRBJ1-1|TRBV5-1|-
CASSLVRQGLTEAFF
TGCGCCAGCAGCTTGGTTAGACAGGGTTTAACTGAAGCTTTCTTT
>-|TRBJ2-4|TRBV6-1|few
CASPPPGLAKNIQYF
TGTGCCAGCCCCCCTCCGGGACTAGCCAAAAACATTCAGTACTTC
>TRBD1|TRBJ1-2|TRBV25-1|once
CASSESGQGAWGYTF
TGTGCCAGCAGTGAATCGGGACAGGGGGCTTGGGGCTACACCTTC
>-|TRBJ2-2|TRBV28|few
CASSPPPGNGGELFF
TGTGCCAGCAGCCCACCCCCGGGGAATGGCGGGGAGCTGTTTTTT
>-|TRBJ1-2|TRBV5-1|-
CASSLGFAGEGGYTF
TGCGCCAGCAGCTTAGGCTTCGCAGGCGAAGGTGGCTACACCTTC
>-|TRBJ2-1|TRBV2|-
CASSGRLTEQFF
TGTGCCAGCAGCGGCAGGCTAACCGAGCAGTTCTTC
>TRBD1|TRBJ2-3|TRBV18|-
CASSRDSSTDTQYF
TGTGCCAGCTCACGGGACAGCAGCACAGATACGCAGTATTTT
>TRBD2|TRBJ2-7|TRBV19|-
CASSGYRLAGGSYEQYF
TGTGCCAGTAGTGGTTATAGACTAGCGGGGGGCTCCTACGAGCAGTACTTC
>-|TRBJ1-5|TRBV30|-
CAWAAGGAGDQPQHF
TGTGCCTGGGCCGCCGGGGGGGCAGGGGATCAGCCCCAGCATTTT
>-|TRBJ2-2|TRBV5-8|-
CASSWGAGELFF
TGTGCCAGCAGTTGGGGGGCCGGGGAGCTGTTTTTT
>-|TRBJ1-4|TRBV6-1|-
CASSSTVNEKLFF
TGTGCCAGCAGTTCGACTGTTAATGAAAAACTGTTTTTT
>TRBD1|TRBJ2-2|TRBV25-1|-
CASSEETGRELFF
TGTGCCAGCAGTGAGGAGACAGGGCGAGAGCTGTTTTTT
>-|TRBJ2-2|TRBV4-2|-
CASSQAGQGAGELFF
TGTGCCAGCAGCCAAGCTGGGCAGGGTGCCGGGGAGCTGTTTTTT
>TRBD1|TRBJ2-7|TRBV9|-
CASSPGARDREYF
TGTGCCAGCAGCCCTGGGGCACGGGACAGGGAGTACTTC
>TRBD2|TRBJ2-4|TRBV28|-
CASSTTQGLAGAYLAKNIQYF
TGTGCCAGCAGTACCACCCAGGGACTAGCGGGAGCCTACCTAGCCAAAAACATTCAGTACTTC
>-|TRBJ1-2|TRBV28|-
CASSSNPIGDYGYTF
TGTGCCAGCAGTAGCAATCCAATCGGGGACTATGGCTACACCTTC
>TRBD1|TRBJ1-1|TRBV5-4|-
CASSVDRGNTEAFF
TGTGCCAGCAGCGTGGACAGGGGGAACACTGAAGCTTTCTTT
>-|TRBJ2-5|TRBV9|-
CASSVGVGGAKQETQYF
TGTGCCAGCAGCGTAGGGGTTGGGGGGGCAAAACAAGAGACCCAGTACTTC
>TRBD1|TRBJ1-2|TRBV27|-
CASYPSGTGHGGYTF
TGTGCCAGCTATCCCTCCGGGACAGGGCACGGTGGCTACACCTTC
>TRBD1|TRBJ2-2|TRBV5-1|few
CASSFDRAGTGELFF
TGCGCCAGCAGCTTCGACAGGGCCGGCACCGGGGAGCTGTTTTTT
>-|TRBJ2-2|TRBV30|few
CAWSVRRVVQNTGELFF
TGTGCCTGGAGTGTAAGGAGGGTAGTTCAGAACACCGGGGAGCTGTTTTTT
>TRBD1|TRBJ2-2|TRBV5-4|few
CASSLQGEPNTGELFF
TGTGCCAGCAGCTTACAGGGGGAGCCGAACACCGGGGAGCTGTTTTTT
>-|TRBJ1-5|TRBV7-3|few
CASSISGTNQPQHF
TGTGCCAGCAGCATTTCCGGGACAAATCAGCCCCAGCATTTT
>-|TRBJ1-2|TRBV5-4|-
CASGTGSLGYTF
TGTGCCAGCGGCACGGGGTCGCTTGGCTACACCTTC
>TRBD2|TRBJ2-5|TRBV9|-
CASSVGGSGGAQETQYF
TGTGCCAGCAGCGTAGGGGGTAGCGGGGGGGCCCAAGAGACCCAGTACTTC
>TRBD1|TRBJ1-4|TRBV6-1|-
CASRDPGQGNEKLFF
TGTGCCAGCAGAGACCCGGGACAGGGTAATGAAAAACTGTTTTTT
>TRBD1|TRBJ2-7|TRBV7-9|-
CASSLALGQSSYEQYF
TGTGCCAGCAGCTTAGCTTTGGGACAGTCATCCTACGAGCAGTACTTC
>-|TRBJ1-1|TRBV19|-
CASSIVPGNTEAFF
TGTGCCAGTAGTATAGTTCCGGGGAACACTGAAGCTTTCTTT
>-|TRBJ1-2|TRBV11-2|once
CASSLASGVGGGGYTF
TGTGCCAGCAGCTTAGCATCGGGGGTCGGCGGGGGGGGCTACACCTTC
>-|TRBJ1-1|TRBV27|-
CASSSQGWNTEAFF
TGTGCCAGCAGTTCACAGGGATGGAACACTGAAGCTTTCTTT
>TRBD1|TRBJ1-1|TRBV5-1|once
CASSSGTGLNTEAFF
TGCGCCAGCAGCAGTGGGACAGGGTTGAACACTGAAGCTTTCTTT
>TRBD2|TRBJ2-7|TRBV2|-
CASRGLAASEQYF
TGTGCCAGCAGGGGACTAGCGGCTTCCGAGCAGTACTTC
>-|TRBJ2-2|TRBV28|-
CASSRFETNTGELFF
TGTGCCAGCAGCCGGTTCGAAACTAACACCGGGGAGCTGTTTTTT
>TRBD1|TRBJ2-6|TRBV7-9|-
CASSRRQGLRGANVLTF
TGTGCCAGCAGCCGGAGACAGGGCCTGAGGGGGGCCAACGTCCTGACTTTC
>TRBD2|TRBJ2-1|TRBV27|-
CASSLGWGLDWRDEQFF
TGTGCCAGCAGTTTGGGGTGGGGACTAGATTGGAGGGATGAGCAGTTCTTC
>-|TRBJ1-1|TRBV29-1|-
CSAVTQRAMNTEAFF
TGCAGCGCGGTCACCCAACGAGCAATGAACACTGAAGCTTTCTTT
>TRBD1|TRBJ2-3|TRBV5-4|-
CASSLLLGGNTDTQYF
TGTGCCAGCAGCTTGCTGTTAGGGGGCAACACAGATACGCAGTATTTT
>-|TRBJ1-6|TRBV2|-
CASSPGAPNSPLHF
TGTGCCAGCAGTCCAGGGGCCCCTAATTCACCCCTCCACTTT
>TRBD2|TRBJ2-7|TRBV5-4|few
CASSSGTSGFYEQYF
TGTGCCAGCAGTTCCGGGACTAGCGGGTTCTACGAGCAGTACTTC
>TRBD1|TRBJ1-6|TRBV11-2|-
CASTGQVRSPLHF
TGTGCCAGCACCGGACAGGTCCGGTCACCCCTCCACTTT
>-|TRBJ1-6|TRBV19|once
CASSIDHQSPDSPLHF
TGTGCCAGTAGTATAGATCACCAGTCCCCTGATTCACCCCTCCACTTT
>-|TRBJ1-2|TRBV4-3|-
CASSQGQSGTYGYTF
TGCGCCAGCAGCCAAGGTCAGAGCGGTACCTATGGCTACACCTTC
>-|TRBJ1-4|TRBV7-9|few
CASSLAGRVDEKLFF
TGTGCCAGCAGTCTGGCGGGAAGGGTAGATGAAAAACTGTTTTTT
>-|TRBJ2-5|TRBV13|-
CASSLYTGETAETQYF
TGTGCCAGCAGCTTATATACGGGGGAAACGGCGGAGACCCAGTACTTC
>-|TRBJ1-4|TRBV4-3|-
CASSQGSWKEEKLFF
TGCGCCAGCAGCCAAGGGTCCTGGAAGGAGGAAAAACTGTTTTTT
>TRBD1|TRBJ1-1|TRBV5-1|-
CASSLASAGGHTEAFF
TGCGCCAGCAGCTTGGCCTCGGCAGGGGGTCACACTGAAGCTTTCTTT
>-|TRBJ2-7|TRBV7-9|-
CASSFGSQAIYEQYF
TGTGCCAGCAGCTTCGGTTCGCAGGCGATCTACGAGCAGTACTTC
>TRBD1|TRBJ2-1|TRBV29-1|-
CSSMTGGLGHEQFF
TGCAGCTCAATGACAGGGGGCTTGGGGCATGAGCAGTTCTTC
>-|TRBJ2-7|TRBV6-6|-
CASSYGVRTTGWQYF
TGTGCCAGCAGTTACGGTGTCAGGACGACGGGATGGCAGTACTTC
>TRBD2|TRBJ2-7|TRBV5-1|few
CASSPLAGAAYEQYF
TGCGCCAGCAGCCCCTTAGCGGGGGCCGCCTACGAGCAGTACTTC